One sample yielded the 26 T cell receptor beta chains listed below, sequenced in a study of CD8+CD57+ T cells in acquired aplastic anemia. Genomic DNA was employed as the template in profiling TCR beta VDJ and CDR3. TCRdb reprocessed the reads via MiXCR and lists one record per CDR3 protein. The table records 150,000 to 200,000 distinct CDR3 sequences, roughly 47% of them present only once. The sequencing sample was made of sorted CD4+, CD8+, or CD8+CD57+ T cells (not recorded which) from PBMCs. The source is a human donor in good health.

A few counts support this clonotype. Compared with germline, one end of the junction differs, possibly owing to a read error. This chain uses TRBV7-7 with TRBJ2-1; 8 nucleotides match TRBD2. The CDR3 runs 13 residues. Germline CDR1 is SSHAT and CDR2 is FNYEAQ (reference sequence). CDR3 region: CASSLAGTNEQFF. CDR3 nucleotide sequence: TGTGCTAGCAGCTTAGCGGGGACAAATGAGCAGTTCTTC.

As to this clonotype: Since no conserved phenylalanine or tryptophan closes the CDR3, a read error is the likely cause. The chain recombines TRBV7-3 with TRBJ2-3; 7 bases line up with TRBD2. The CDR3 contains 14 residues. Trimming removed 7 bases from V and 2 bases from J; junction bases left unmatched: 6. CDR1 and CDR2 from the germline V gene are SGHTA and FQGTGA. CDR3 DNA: TGTGCCAGCATCTCCGGGGGGAACACAGATACGCAGTATCTT. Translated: CASISGGNTDTQYL.

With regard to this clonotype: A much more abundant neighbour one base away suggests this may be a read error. The CDR3 loop reads CASGPSGVTQYF. CDR3 nucleotides: TGTGCCAGCGGTCCCTCGGGAGTAACCCAGTACTTC. The V gene is TRBV3-1, the J gene TRBJ2-5, with D tentatively TRBD2 (6 bases). CDR3 length equals 12 residues. Germline CDR1 is LGHDT and CDR2 is YNNKEL (reference sequence). V lost 8 bases and J lost 8, with 15 bases in between.

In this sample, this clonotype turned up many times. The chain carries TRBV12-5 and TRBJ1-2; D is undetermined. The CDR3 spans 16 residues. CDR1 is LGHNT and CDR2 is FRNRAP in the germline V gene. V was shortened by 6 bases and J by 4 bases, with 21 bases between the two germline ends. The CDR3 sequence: CASGRGPNTDIYGYTF. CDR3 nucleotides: TGTGCTAGTGGCCGTGGACCGAACACAGACATCTATGGCTACACCTTC.

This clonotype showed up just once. The CDR3 sequence is CASSEADPTYEQYF. CDR3 sequence (DNA): TGTGCCAGCAGTGAAGCGGATCCGACCTACGAGCAGTACTTC. The rearrangement uses TRBV2 and TRBJ2-7; the D is unclear. Trimming removed 0 bases at V and 2 bases at J, with 8 bases between. The CDR3 consists of 14 residues. Germline CDR1 reads SNHLY; CDR2 reads FYNNEI.

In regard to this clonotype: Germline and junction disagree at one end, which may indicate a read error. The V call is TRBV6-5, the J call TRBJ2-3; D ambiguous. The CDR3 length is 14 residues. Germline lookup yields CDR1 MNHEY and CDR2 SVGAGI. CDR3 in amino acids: CASSYYPVRGTQYF. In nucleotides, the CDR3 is TGTGCCAGCAGCTACTACCCGGTCAGAGGTACGCAGTATTTT.

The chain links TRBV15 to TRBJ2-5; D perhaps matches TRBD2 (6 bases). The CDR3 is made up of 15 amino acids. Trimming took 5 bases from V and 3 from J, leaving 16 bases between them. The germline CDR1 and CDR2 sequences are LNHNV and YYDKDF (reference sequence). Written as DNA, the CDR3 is TGTGCCACCAGCGGCTCGAAGGACTATGAAGAGACCCAGTACTTC. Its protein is CATSGSKDYEETQYF.

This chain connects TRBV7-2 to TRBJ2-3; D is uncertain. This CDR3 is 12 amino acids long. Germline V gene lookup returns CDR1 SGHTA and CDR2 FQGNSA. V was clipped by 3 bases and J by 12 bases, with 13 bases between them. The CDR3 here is CASSLERSVQYF. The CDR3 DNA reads TGTGCCAGCAGCTTGGAGCGTTCCGTCCAGTATTTT.

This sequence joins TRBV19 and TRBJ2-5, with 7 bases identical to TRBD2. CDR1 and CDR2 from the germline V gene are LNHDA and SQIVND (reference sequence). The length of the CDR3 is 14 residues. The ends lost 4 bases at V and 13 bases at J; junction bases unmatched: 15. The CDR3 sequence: CASSRASGATLVYF. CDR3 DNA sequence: TGTGCCAGTAGTAGAGCCAGCGGGGCCACCTTGGTGTACTTC.

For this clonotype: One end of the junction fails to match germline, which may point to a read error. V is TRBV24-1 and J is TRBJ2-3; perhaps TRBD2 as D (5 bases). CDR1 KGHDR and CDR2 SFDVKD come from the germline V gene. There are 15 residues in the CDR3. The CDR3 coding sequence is TGTGCCACCAGCCCTGGACTTGGCTGGTTGGATACGCCGTATTTT. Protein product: CATSPGLGWLDTPYF.

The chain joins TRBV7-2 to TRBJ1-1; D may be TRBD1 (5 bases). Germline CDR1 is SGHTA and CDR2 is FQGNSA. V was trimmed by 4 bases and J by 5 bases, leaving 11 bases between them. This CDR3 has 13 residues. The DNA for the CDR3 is TGTGCCAGCAGCTCAGGGTTGGCGACTGAAGCTTTCTTT. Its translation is CASSSGLATEAFF.

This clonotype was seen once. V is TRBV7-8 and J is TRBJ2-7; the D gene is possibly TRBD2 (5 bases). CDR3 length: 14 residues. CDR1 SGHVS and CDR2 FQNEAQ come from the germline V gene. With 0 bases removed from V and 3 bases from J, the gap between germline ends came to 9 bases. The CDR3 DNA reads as TGTGCCAGCAGCTTAGCGACGAGCGGCTACGAGCAGTACTTC. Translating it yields CASSLATSGYEQYF.

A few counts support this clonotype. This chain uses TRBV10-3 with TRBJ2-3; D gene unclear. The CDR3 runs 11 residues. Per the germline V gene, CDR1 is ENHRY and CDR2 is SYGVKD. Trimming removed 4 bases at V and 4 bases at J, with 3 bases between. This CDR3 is CAISAADTQYF. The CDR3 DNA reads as TGTGCCATCAGTGCAGCAGATACGCAGTATTTT.

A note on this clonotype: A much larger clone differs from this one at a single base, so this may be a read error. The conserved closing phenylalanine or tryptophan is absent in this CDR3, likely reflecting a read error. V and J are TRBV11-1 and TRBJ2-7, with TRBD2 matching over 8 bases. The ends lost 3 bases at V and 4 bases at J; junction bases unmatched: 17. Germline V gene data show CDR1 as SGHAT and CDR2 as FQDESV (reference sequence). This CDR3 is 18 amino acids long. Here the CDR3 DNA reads TGTGCCAGCAGCTTCCAGGCCCTCGGGGGGGCCGTAGGTTACGAGCAGTACTCC. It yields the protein CASSFQALGGAVGYEQYS.

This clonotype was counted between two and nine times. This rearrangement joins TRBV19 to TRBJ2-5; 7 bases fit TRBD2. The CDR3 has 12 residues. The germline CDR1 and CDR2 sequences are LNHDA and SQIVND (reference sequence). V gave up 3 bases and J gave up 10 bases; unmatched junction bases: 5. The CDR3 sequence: CASSMGGRSQYF. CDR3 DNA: TGTGCCAGTAGTATGGGAGGGAGGAGCCAGTACTTC.

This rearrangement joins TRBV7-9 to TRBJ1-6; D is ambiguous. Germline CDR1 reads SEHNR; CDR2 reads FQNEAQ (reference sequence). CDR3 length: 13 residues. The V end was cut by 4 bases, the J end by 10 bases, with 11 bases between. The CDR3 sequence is CASSSSLGSPLHF. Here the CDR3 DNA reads TGTGCCAGCAGCTCCAGCCTAGGGTCACCCCTCCACTTT.

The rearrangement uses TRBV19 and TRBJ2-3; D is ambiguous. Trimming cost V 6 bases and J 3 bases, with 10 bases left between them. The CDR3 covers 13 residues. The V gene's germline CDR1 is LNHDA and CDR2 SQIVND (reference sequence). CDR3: CASRSAGTDTQYF. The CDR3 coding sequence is TGTGCCAGTAGGAGTGCAGGTACAGATACGCAGTATTTT.

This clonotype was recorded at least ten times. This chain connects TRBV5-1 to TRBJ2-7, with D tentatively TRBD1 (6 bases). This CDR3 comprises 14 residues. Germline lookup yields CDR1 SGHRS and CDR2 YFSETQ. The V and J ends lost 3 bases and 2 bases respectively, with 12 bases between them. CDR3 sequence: CASSSGQRTYEQYF. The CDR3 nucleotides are TGCGCCAGCAGCTCCGGACAGCGAACCTACGAGCAGTACTTC.

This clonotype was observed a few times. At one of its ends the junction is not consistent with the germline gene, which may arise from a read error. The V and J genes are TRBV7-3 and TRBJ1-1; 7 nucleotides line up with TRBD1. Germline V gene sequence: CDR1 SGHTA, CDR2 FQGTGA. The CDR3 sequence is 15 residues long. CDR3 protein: CASSPQGGVGTAAFF. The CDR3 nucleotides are TGTGCCAGCAGCCCCCAGGGGGGGGTTGGCACTGCAGCTTTCTTT.

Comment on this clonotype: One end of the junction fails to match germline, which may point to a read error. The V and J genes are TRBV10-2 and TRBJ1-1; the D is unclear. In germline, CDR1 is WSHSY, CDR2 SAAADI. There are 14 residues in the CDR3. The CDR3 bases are TGCGCCTGCAGTGAAAGACTCTGGGGCACTGAAGCTTTCTTT. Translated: CACSERLWGTEAFF.

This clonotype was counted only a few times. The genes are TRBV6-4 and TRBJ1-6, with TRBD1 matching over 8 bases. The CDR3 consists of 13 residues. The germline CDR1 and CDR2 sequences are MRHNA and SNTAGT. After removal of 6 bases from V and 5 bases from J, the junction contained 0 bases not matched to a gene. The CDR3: CASRDRDNSPLHF. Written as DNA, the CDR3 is TGTGCCAGCAGGGACAGGGATAATTCACCCCTCCACTTT.

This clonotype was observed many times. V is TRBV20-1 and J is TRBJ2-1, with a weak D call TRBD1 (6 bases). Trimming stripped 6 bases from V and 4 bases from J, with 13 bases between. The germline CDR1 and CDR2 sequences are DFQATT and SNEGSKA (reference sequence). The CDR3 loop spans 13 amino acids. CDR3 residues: CSAGPGTYNEQFF. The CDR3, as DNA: TGCAGTGCGGGCCCAGGGACATACAATGAGCAGTTCTTC.

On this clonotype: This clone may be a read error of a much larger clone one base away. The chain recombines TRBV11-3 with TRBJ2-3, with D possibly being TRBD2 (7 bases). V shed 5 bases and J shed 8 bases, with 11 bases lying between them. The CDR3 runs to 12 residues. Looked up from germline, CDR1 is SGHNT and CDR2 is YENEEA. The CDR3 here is CASSLRGGTQYF. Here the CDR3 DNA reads TGTGCCAGCAGCCTGAGGGGGGGTACGCAGTATTTT.

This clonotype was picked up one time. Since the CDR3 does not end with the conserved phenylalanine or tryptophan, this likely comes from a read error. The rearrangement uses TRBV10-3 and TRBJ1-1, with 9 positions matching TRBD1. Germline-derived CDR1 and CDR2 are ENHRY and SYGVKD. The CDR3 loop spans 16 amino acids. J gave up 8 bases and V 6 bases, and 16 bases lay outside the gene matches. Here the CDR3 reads CAISPSQGAKLREAFL. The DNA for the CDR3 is TGTGCCATCAGCCCTTCACAGGGGGCGAAGTTAAGGGAAGCTTTCCTT.

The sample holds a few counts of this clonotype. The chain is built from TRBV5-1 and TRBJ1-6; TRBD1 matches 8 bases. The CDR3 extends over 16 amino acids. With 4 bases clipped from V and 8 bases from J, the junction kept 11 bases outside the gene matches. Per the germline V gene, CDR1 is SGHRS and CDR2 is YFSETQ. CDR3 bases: TGCGCCAGCAGCGACGGCTGGGGACAGGAAGATTCACCCCTCCACTTT. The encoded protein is CASSDGWGQEDSPLHF.

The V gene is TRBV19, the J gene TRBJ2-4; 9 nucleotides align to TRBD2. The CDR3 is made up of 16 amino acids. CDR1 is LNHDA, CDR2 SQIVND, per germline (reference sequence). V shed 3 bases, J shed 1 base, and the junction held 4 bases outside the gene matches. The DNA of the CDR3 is TGTGCCAGTAGTATTATCGCGGGAGGGGCCAAAAACATTCAGTACTTC. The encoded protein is CASSIIAGGAKNIQYF.